The 25 T cell receptor beta chains below all came from one sample that was sequenced in a study of blood T cell repertoires in COVID-19. Produced via immunoSEQ multiplex PCR; TCRdb's table is partial and in-frame only. Of 250,000 to 350,000 clones in the sample, around 87% were seen once. The sequenced sample consisted of peripheral blood. These receptors were taken from a woman between 45 and 60 years old who had recovered from COVID-19.

V gene TRBV25-1 combines with J gene TRBJ2-7; 7 nucleotides match TRBD1. The V segment lost 8 bases and the J segment 3 bases; nucleotides outside the gene matches: 4. The CDR3 is 12 amino acids. Germline loops: CDR1 MGHDK, CDR2 SYGVNS. CDR3 sequence (DNA): TGTGCCAGCCAGACAGGGATCTACGAGCAGTACTTC. This translates into CASQTGIYEQYF.

The chain links TRBV28 to TRBJ2-7; D gene ambiguous. V was trimmed by 2 bases and J by 6 bases, leaving 11 bases between them. This CDR3 spans 13 amino acids. Germline CDR1 and CDR2: MDHEN and SYDVKM. CDR3 bases: TGTGCCAGCAGTTTAGACACCCTCAGCGAGCAGTACTTC. It encodes CASSLDTLSEQYF. Together with reference TRBV28 and TRBJ2-7, the CDR3 gives the full variable domain: DVKVTQSSRYLVKRTGEKVFLECVQDMDHENMFWYRQDPGLGLRLIYFSYDVKMKEKGDIPEGYSVSREKKERFSLILESASTNQTSMYLCASSLDTLSEQYFGPGTRLTVT.

This chain joins TRBV5-4 and TRBJ1-1; possible D gene TRBD1, 6 bases. Deletions cut 4 bases from V and 1 base from J, with 11 bases between. The V gene's germline CDR1 is SGHNT and CDR2 YYREEE (reference sequence). CDR3 length: 14 amino acids. Written as DNA, the CDR3 is TGTGCCAGCAGCGGGGGGGCATCGAACACTGAAGCTTTCTTT. This translates into CASSGGASNTEAFF.

The chain has TRBV11-1 and TRBJ2-7, with TRBD2 as a possible D gene (6 bases). This CDR3 has 12 residues. Germline values: CDR1 SGHAT, CDR2 FQDESV (reference sequence). Trimming removed 4 bases from V and 10 bases from J, with 14 bases in between. Here the CDR3 reads CASSSPGRPQYF. The CDR3 DNA follows: TGTGCCAGCAGCTCCCCGGGGAGGCCTCAGTACTTC.

The J gene is TRBJ2-1, the V gene TRBV3-1 (or the pseudogene TRBV3-2); 10 bases line up with TRBD2. Unmatched junction bases numbered 14, after V lost 0 bases and J lost 0 bases. From germline, CDR1 is LGHDT and CDR2 YNNKEL (reference sequence). The CDR3 length is 21 residues. The CDR3 DNA is TGTGCCAGCAGCCAAGATTCTGGTACTAGCGGGAAGACAAGCTCCTACAATGAGCAGTTCTTC. It encodes CASSQDSGTSGKTSSYNEQFF.

The chain has TRBV7-2 and TRBJ2-5, with 7 positions matching TRBD2. Germline V gives CDR1 SGHTA, CDR2 FQGNSA. The V segment lost 3 bases and the J segment 2 bases; nucleotides outside the gene matches: 6. The CDR3 is made up of 15 amino acids. The CDR3 loop is CASSFLGGVQETQYF. CDR3 in DNA: TGTGCCAGCAGCTTCTTGGGGGGGGTTCAAGAGACCCAGTACTTC.

The rearrangement uses TRBV19 and TRBJ2-1; TRBD2 is a possible D gene (5 bases). Germline CDR1 LNHDA, CDR2 SQIVND (reference sequence). The CDR3 contains 15 residues. V dropped 3 bases and J dropped 6 bases, with 15 bases sitting between them. This CDR3 is CASSIGPRVRNEQFF. The DNA for the CDR3 is TGTGCCAGTAGTATCGGTCCGCGGGTTCGCAATGAGCAGTTCTTC.

J is TRBJ1-2 and V is TRBV5-4; 7 bases match TRBD1. CDR1 and CDR2 from the germline V gene are SGHNT and YYREEE (reference sequence). CDR3 length: 15 amino acids. V lost 0 bases to trimming and J lost 7 bases; unmatched junction nucleotides: 9. DNA of the CDR3: TGTGCCAGCAGCTTGGCTCTGAGACAGGGAGGTGGCTACACCTTC. This translates into CASSLALRQGGGYTF.

The chain combines TRBV11-2 with TRBJ1-1; D perhaps matches TRBD1 (5 bases). The CDR3 has 13 residues. V was clipped by 5 bases and J by 0 bases, with 7 bases between them. Germline V lookup: CDR1 SGHAT, CDR2 FQNNGV. The CDR3 sequence: CASSKDMNTEAFF. The CDR3 coding sequence is TGTGCCAGCAGCAAGGACATGAACACTGAAGCTTTCTTT.

This chain links TRBV4-3 with TRBJ2-7, with 9 positions matching TRBD1. Germline V gives CDR1 LGHNA, CDR2 YSLEER. This CDR3 has 14 amino acids. Losses at the gene ends were 4 bases for V and 3 bases for J; bases not matched to a gene: 4. The CDR3 spells CASSRRQGGYEQYF. DNA of the CDR3: TGCGCCAGCAGCCGCCGACAGGGGGGCTACGAGCAGTACTTC.

The chain recombines TRBV21-1 with TRBJ2-7; the DNA was not compared with TRBD2, the D call given in the table. TRBV21-1 has pseudogene status. This CDR3 has 16 residues. In DNA, the CDR3 is TGTGCCAGCAGCAAAAGGCGTCTCCCGAGGCTCTACGAGCAGTACTTC. Translated, it gives CASSKRRLPRLYEQYF.

This clone is a singleton in its sample. The V call is TRBV7-3, the J call TRBJ2-1; 8 bases match TRBD2. Germline trimming cut 6 bases from V and 7 bases from J; bases unmatched to any gene: 11. Germline lookup yields CDR1 SGHTA and CDR2 FQGTGA. The CDR3 has 15 amino acids. The CDR3 is CASRPGGLAGNEQFF. CDR3 nucleotide sequence: TGTGCCAGCAGACCGGGGGGTCTAGCGGGTAATGAGCAGTTCTTC.

This clone was observed a handful of times. The chain links TRBV6-6 to TRBJ2-1, with 13 nucleotides matching TRBD2. The CDR3 consists of 18 residues. After removal of 5 bases from V and 0 bases from J, the junction contained 7 bases not matched to a gene. Germline CDR1 reads MNHNY; CDR2 reads SVGAGI (reference sequence). The CDR3 protein is CASSQTSGRPSSYNEQFF. The CDR3 bases are TGTGCCAGCAGTCAGACTAGCGGGAGGCCCAGCTCCTACAATGAGCAGTTCTTC.

V gene TRBV5-6 combines with J gene TRBJ1-4; 11 bases fit TRBD1. Germline CDR1 is SGHDT and CDR2 is YYEEEE. There are 16 residues in the CDR3. V lost 2 bases and J lost 7; bases outside the gene matches: 7. CDR3 loop: CASSLKTGTGGEKLFF. In DNA, the CDR3 is TGTGCCAGCAGCTTAAAGACCGGGACAGGGGGTGAAAAACTGTTTTTT.

The V call is TRBV12-3 or TRBV12-4, the J call TRBJ1-2, with D maybe TRBD1 (6 bases). V shed 5 bases and J shed 5 bases, with 9 bases lying between them. This CDR3 is 12 amino acids long. CDR3 loop: CASSPGEYGYTF. CDR3 nucleotides: TGTGCCAGCAGTCCAGGGGAGTATGGCTACACCTTC.

The chain couples TRBV19 to TRBJ2-3; 15 nucleotides line up with TRBD2. Germline CDR1 reads LNHDA; CDR2 reads SQIVND (reference sequence). The CDR3 spans 17 residues. Trimming removed 5 bases from V and 6 bases from J; junction bases left unmatched: 9. The CDR3 bases are TGTGCCAGTAGTCCCAGGACTAGCGGGGGGGTCTCGGATACGCAGTATTTT. Translation: CASSPRTSGGVSDTQYF.

The chain couples TRBV15 to TRBJ2-1, with 7 bases aligning to TRBD2. V was clipped by 5 bases and J by 8 bases; unmatched bases: 15. Germline CDR1 reads LNHNV; CDR2 reads YYDKDF (reference sequence). This CDR3 is built from 16 residues. The CDR3: CATSSLRTRGSYEQFF. DNA for the CDR3: TGTGCCACCAGCTCTCTCAGGACTAGAGGGTCGTATGAGCAGTTCTTC.

The J gene is TRBJ2-5, the V gene TRBV9; 11 nucleotides line up with TRBD2. CDR1 is SGDLS and CDR2 is YYNGEE in the germline V gene. The CDR3 is 18 amino acids. Trimming took 5 bases from V and 0 from J; bases not matched to a gene: 12. The DNA for the CDR3 is TGTGCCAGCAGTCCGCTAGCGGGAGGCCTGGGGTACCAAGAGACCCAGTACTTC. It translates to CASSPLAGGLGYQETQYF.

V is TRBV7-3 and J is TRBJ2-7; possible D gene TRBD2, 5 bases. CDR1 and CDR2 (germline): SGHTA, FQGTGA. The V end lost 3 bases, the J end lost 6 bases, and 12 bases lay between the germline ends. The length of the CDR3 is 13 residues. The CDR3 sequence is CASSFGGSSEQYF. Here the CDR3 DNA reads TGTGCCAGCAGCTTCGGAGGATCGAGCGAGCAGTACTTC.

The chain has TRBV19 and TRBJ1-4; 7 nucleotides match TRBD1. The CDR3 covers 14 residues. The germline CDR1 and CDR2 sequences are LNHDA and SQIVND (reference sequence). With V trimmed by 7 bases and J by 0 bases, 2 bases remained unmatched. DNA of the CDR3: TGTGCCAGTACCGACAGGGCAACTAATGAAAAACTGTTTTTT. This translates into CASTDRATNEKLFF.

This clone was counted ten times or more. The chain has TRBV29-1 and TRBJ1-2; D is perhaps TRBD1 (5 bases). Deletions cut 2 bases from V and 2 bases from J, with 12 bases between. The germline CDR1 and CDR2 sequences are SQVTM and ANQGSEA. The CDR3 is 14 residues long. CDR3 nucleotide sequence: TGCAGCGTTGAACCGCGGGACGGCAACTATGGCTACACCTTC. Residues: CSVEPRDGNYGYTF.

This rearrangement joins TRBV27 to TRBJ1-4; possible D gene TRBD1, 5 bases. The CDR3 covers 12 residues. The germline V gene encodes CDR1 MNHEY and CDR2 SMNVEV (reference sequence). Trimming took 2 bases from V and 10 from J, leaving 8 bases between them. The CDR3: CASSLARGKLFF. The CDR3 nucleotides are TGTGCCAGCAGTTTAGCAAGGGGAAAACTGTTTTTT. The whole variable domain, remainder taken from reference TRBV27 and TRBJ1-4, is EAQVTQNPRYLITVTGKKLTVTCSQNMNHEYMSWYRQDPGLGLRQIYYSMNVEVTDKGDVPEGYKVSRKEKRNFPLILESPSPNQTSLYFCASSLARGKLFFGSGTQLSVL.

This clone occurred once. The chain employs TRBV3-1 (or the pseudogene TRBV3-2) and TRBJ2-3; D perhaps matches TRBD2 (6 bases). V lost 2 bases, J lost 1 base, and 13 bases lay in between. CDR1 is LGHDT, CDR2 YNNKEL, per germline (reference sequence). The CDR3 consists of 16 residues. The CDR3 is CASSQLWPSGTDTQYF. CDR3 bases: TGTGCCAGCAGCCAACTTTGGCCTAGCGGCACAGATACGCAGTATTTT.

The J gene is TRBJ1-1, the V gene TRBV12-3 or TRBV12-4, with 7 bases identical to TRBD1. The CDR3 spans 11 residues. Trimming removed 6 bases from V and 11 bases from J; junction bases left unmatched: 6. The CDR3 DNA reads as TGTGCCAGCAGGTGGGACAGAGCGGCTTTCTTT. Translating it yields CASRWDRAAFF.

CDR3 DNA: TGTGCCAGCAGGCCATCGGGGGGGGATACGCAGTATTTT. It translates to CASRPSGGDTQYF. This chain joins TRBV27 and TRBJ2-3; 8 bases match TRBD2. Germline CDR1 MNHEY, CDR2 SMNVEV (reference sequence). Trimming took 6 bases from V and 6 from J; bases not matched to a gene: 5. This CDR3 is built from 13 residues.